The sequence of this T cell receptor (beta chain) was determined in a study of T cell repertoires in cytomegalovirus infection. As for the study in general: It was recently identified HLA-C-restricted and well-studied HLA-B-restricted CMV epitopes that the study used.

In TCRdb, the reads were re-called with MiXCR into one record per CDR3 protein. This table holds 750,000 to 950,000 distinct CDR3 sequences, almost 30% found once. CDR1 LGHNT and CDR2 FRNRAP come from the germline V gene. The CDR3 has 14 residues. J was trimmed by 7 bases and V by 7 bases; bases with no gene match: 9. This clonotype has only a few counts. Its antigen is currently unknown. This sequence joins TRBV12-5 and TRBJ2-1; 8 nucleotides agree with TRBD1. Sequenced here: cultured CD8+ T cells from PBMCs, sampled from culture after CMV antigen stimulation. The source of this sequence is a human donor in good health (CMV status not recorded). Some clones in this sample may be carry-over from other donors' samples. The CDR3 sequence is CASAWGTGGNEQFF. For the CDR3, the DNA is TGTGCTAGTGCCTGGGGGACAGGAGGAAATGAGCAGTTCTTC.